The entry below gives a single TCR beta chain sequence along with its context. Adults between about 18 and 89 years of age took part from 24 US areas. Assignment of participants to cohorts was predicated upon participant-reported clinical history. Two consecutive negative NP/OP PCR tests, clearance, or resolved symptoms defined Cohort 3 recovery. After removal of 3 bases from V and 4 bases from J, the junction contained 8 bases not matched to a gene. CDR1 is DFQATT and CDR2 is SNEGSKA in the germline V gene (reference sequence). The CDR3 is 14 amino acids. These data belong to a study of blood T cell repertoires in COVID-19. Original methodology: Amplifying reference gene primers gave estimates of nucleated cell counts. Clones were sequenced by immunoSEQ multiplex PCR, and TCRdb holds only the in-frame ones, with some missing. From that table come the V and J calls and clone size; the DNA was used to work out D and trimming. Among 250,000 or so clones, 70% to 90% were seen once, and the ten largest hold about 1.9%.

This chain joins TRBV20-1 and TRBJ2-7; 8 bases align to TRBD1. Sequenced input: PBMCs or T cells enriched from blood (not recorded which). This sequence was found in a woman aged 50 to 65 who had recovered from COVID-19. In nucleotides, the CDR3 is TGCAGTGCTAGTCATCTGCAGGGGGCTTACGAGCAGTACTTC. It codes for CSASHLQGAYEQYF.